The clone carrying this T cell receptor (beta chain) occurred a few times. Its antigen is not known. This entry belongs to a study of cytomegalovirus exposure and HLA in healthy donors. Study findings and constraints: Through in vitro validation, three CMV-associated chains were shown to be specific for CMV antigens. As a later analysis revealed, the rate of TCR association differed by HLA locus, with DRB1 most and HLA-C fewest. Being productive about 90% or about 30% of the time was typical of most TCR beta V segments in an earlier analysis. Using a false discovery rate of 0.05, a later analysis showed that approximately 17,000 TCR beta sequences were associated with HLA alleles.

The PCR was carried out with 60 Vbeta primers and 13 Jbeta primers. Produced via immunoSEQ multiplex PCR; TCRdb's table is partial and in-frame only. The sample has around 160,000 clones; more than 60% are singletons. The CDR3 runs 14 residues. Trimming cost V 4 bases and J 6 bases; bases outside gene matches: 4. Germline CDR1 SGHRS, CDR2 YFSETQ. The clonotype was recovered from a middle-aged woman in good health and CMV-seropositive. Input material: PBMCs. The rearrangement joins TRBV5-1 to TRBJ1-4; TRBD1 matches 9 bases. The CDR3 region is CASSRQGEDEKLFF. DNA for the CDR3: TGCGCCAGCAGCAGACAGGGGGAGGATGAAAAACTGTTTTTT.